The rows below give T cell receptor beta chains drawn from one sample of a study of cytomegalovirus exposure and HLA in healthy donors. Repertoires were generated with immunoSEQ multiplex PCR, while TCRdb's copy carries only in-frame clones and drops some. The sample comprises some 140,000 clones, just under 85% of which are singletons, and 1.4% to 1.5% rests with the top ten. The material sequenced was PBMCs. The source of these receptors is a woman aged 25-40 years in good health and CMV-seronegative. Both conserved end residues are part of each CDR3. The D gene is left open where the match is weak. Clone size is stated in some rows and not others, as once, few, many or a class when expanded.

D gene	clone size	V gene	CDR3 length	J gene	CDR3 DNA	CDR3 protein
.	.	TRBV7-3	15	TRBJ1-6	TGTGCCAGCAGCTTAACTGGGGGGGCGGGATCACCCCTCCACTTT	CASSLTGGAGSPLHF
TRBD2	.	TRBV5-6	17	TRBJ2-5	TGTGCCAGCAGAACGGGACTAGCGGGGGGGCCGCGAGAGACCCAGTACTTC	CASRTGLAGGPRETQYF
.	.	TRBV7-9	19	TRBJ1-2	TGTGCCAGCAGCTTAGAAAAGGGGGATACTGTTCGTAGAGCAAATGGCTACACCTTC	CASSLEKGDTVRRANGYTF
.	.	TRBV6-5	15	TRBJ1-3	TGTGCCAGCAGCAGGGGTATAGCATCTGGAAACACCATATATTTT	CASSRGIASGNTIYF
.	.	TRBV9	13	TRBJ1-1	TGTGCCAGCAGCGGAGGGTTCGGGACTGAAGCTTTCTTT	CASSGGFGTEAFF
TRBD1	.	TRBV5-5	14	TRBJ2-7	TGTGCCAGCAGCACGGACAGGGTAAACTACGAGCAGTACTTC	CASSTDRVNYEQYF
.	many	TRBV2	15	TRBJ1-3	TGTGCCAGCAGCGTCATCGGTAATGCTGGAAACACCATATATTTT	CASSVIGNAGNTIYF
TRBD1	once	TRBV6-5	15	TRBJ2-1	TGTGCCAGCAGTTCCCAAGACAGGGACGTCAATGAGCAGTTCTTC	CASSSQDRDVNEQFF
TRBD1	.	TRBV15	17	TRBJ2-7	TGTGCCACCAGCAGAGACACTTTTGGGACAGCGCGCTACGAGCAGTACTTC	CATSRDTFGTARYEQYF
TRBD2	once	TRBV27	15	TRBJ2-7	TGTGCCAGCAGTTTTTCTCCGGGGGGTACCTACGAGCAGTACTTC	CASSFSPGGTYEQYF
TRBD2	.	TRBV4-1	15	TRBJ2-5	TGCGCCAGCAGCCAAGAAGCTAGCGGGGTCGGTACCCAGTACTTC	CASSQEASGVGTQYF
.	.	TRBV2	17	TRBJ2-2	TGTGCCAGCACTTTCGTCGGGACTCCGAAGAAGGGCGGGGAGCTGTTTTTT	CASTFVGTPKKGGELFF
.	.	TRBV6-5	15	TRBJ1-2	TGTGCCAGCAGTTATAGGGCAGGGTCCGTGCATGGCTACACCTTC	CASSYRAGSVHGYTF
.	.	TRBV5-1	12	TRBJ2-7	TGCGCCAGCAGCCAGGACAGCTACGAGCAGTACTTC	CASSQDSYEQYF
.	.	TRBV30	15	TRBJ1-3	TGTGCCTGGAGCGCAGGCAGGGCCTCTGGAAACACCATATATTTT	CAWSAGRASGNTIYF
.	.	TRBV18	13	TRBJ2-2	TGTGCCAGCTCACTAGCGAACACCGGGGAGCTGTTTTTT	CASSLANTGELFF
TRBD2	.	TRBV5-1	14	TRBJ2-5	TGCGCCAGCAGCGTGGGACTAGCGGGGGAGGCCCAGTACTTC	CASSVGLAGEAQYF
.	.	TRBV7-2	13	TRBJ2-5	TGTGCCAGCAGCTTTGGGGGGCAAGAGACCCAGTACTTC	CASSFGGQETQYF
.	once	TRBV2	16	TRBJ1-3	TGTGCCAGCAGTGTCCGGCAGGCCAACTCTGGAAACACCATATATTTT	CASSVRQANSGNTIYF
TRBD2	.	TRBV7-2	16	TRBJ2-7	TGTGCCAGCAGCTTAAATAGTCCCAAGACGGGGGGGGAGCAGTACTTC	CASSLNSPKTGGEQYF
.	.	TRBV6-4	18	TRBJ1-6	TGTGCCAGCAGTGACTCGGGGAGGGGAGGCTCCTATAATTCACCCCTCCACTTT	CASSDSGRGGSYNSPLHF
.	.	TRBV6-5	14	TRBJ1-4	TGTGCCAGCAGTTCCCGGACAGTCAATGAAAAACTGTTTTTT	CASSSRTVNEKLFF
.	.	TRBV6-7	17	TRBJ2-3	TGTGCCAGCAGTTACTTAAGCTGGGCTAGCGGCACAGATACGCAGTATTTT	CASSYLSWASGTDTQYF
.	.	TRBV7-6	15	TRBJ1-6	TGTGCCAGCAGCTTAGACAATCTCTATAATTCACCCCTCCACTTT	CASSLDNLYNSPLHF
.	once	TRBV7-9	12	TRBJ1-3	TGTGCCAGCAGCTTCCAGGGAAACACCATATATTTT	CASSFQGNTIYF
TRBD1	.	TRBV15	13	TRBJ1-2	TGTGCCACCAGCAGAGGGACAGGATATGGCTACACCTTC	CATSRGTGYGYTF
.	.	TRBV28	12	TRBJ2-7	TGTGCCAGCAGTCTCCTCAGGTACGAGCAGTACTTC	CASSLLRYEQYF
.	.	TRBV27	13	TRBJ1-1	TGTGCCAGCAGTTTTGAGGGCGCGACTGAAGCTTTCTTT	CASSFEGATEAFF
TRBD1	.	TRBV2	12	TRBJ2-7	TGTGCCAGCACCGGGACAGGGGTTGAGCAGTACTTC	CASTGTGVEQYF
.	.	TRBV9	14	TRBJ1-5	TGTGCCAGCAGCGTAGGGACAGCAAATCAGCCCCAGCATTTT	CASSVGTANQPQHF
.	.	TRBV19	15	TRBJ2-7	TGTGCCAGTAGTCCCCGTTCGGGGGTCTCCTACGAGCAGTACTTC	CASSPRSGVSYEQYF
.	.	TRBV15	12	TRBJ1-5	TGTGCCACCAGCCGTGGGGGCCAGCCCCAGCATTTT	CATSRGGQPQHF
TRBD1	once	TRBV7-9	16	TRBJ1-1	TGTGCCAGCAGCTTAGGACAGGGCATTAAGGACACTGAAGCTTTCTTT	CASSLGQGIKDTEAFF
TRBD1	.	TRBV9	15	TRBJ1-6	TGTGCCAGCAGCGCGATGGGACAGGCCAATTCACCCCTCCACTTT	CASSAMGQANSPLHF
TRBD1	.	TRBV6-5	14	TRBJ2-5	TGTGCCAGCAGTTACACACAGGGGCAAGAGACCCAGTACTTC	CASSYTQGQETQYF
.	.	TRBV9	14	TRBJ2-7	TGTGCCAGCAGCGTAGTTGGGAGCTCCTACGAGCAGTACTTC	CASSVVGSSYEQYF